This T cell receptor beta chain was identified in a study of T cell responses to AZD1222 COVID-19 vaccine. In this sample, this clone turned up once. Its antigen is not known. Whole-study findings and limits: None of the repertoires were sampled until the peak T cell response had passed. Nearly half of the spike-specific TCRs reportedly recognize variant regions that carry no mutations.

Using immunoSEQ multiplex PCR, the repertoire was profiled, and TCRdb retains in-frame clones only, with some absent. The table lists some 190,000 clones, approximately 94% of them singletons. Unmatched junction bases numbered 7, after V lost 10 bases and J lost 2 bases. Germline CDR1 and CDR2: LNHDA and SQIVND (reference sequence). The CDR3 runs to 13 residues. The sequencing used peripheral blood, collected 28 days after the second dose of the MenACWY control vaccine. This sequence joins TRBV19 and TRBJ1-1; 7 positions agree with TRBD1. This clonotype originated in an adult who received the MenACWY meningococcal vaccine as a control. The CDR3 sequence is CATRDSLNTEAFF. The CDR3, as DNA: TGTGCCACCAGGGACAGCTTAAACACTGAAGCTTTCTTT.